These 20 T cell receptor beta chains share one sample of origin, sequenced in a study of blood T cell repertoires in COVID-19. TCRdb's table, derived via immunoSEQ multiplex PCR, lists solely in-frame clones and lacks some. The sample consists of 48,000 or so clones, roughly 87% of them appearing once. Sequenced material: peripheral blood. All receptors come from a human donor in a cohort sampled during active COVID-19.

The rearrangement joins TRBV9 to TRBJ2-1, with 8 bases matching TRBD2. J gave up 8 bases and V 6 bases, and 10 bases lay outside the gene matches. This CDR3 spans 14 amino acids. Germline-derived CDR1 and CDR2 are SGDLS and YYNGEE. The CDR3 loop reads CASNLGLAGDEQFF. As DNA, the CDR3 is TGTGCCAGCAACCTTGGACTAGCTGGTGATGAGCAGTTCTTC. Using reference TRBV9 and TRBJ2-1 for the parts outside the CDR3, the full variable domain is DSGVTQTPKHLITATGQRVTLRCSPRSGDLSVYWYQQSLDQGLQFLIQYYNGEERAKGNILERFSAQQFPDLHSELNLSSLELGDSALYFCASNLGLAGDEQFFGPGTRLTVL.

The V and J genes are TRBV7-9 and TRBJ2-4; TRBD2 is a possible D gene (6 bases). Germline loops: CDR1 SEHNR, CDR2 FQNEAQ (reference sequence). The V end lost 3 bases, the J end lost 9 bases, and 18 bases lay between the germline ends. This CDR3 has 15 amino acids. CDR3 amino acids: CASSLAGGAGSIQYF. CDR3 coding DNA: TGTGCCAGCAGCTTGGCCGGAGGGGCCGGGAGCATTCAGTACTTC.

CDR3 DNA sequence: TGTGCCAGCTCCCGGGACGGACAGGTTAATTCACCCCTCCACTTT. Amino acids: CASSRDGQVNSPLHF. The J gene is TRBJ1-6, the V gene TRBV18; the match to TRBD1 covers 7 bases. The V segment lost 6 bases and the J segment 6 bases; nucleotides outside the gene matches: 8. This CDR3 is built from 15 residues. Germline V gives CDR1 KGHSH, CDR2 LQKENI. Based on the CDR3 plus reference TRBV18 and TRBJ1-6, the full variable domain is NAGVMQNPRHLVRRRGQEARLRCSPMKGHSHVYWYRQLPEEGLKFMVYLQKENIIDESGMPKERFSAEFPKEGPSILRIQQVVRGDSAAYFCASSRDGQVNSPLHFGNGTRLTVT.

The rearrangement uses TRBV6-5 and TRBJ2-1, with 7 bases lining up with TRBD2. Germline CDR1 reads MNHEY; CDR2 reads SVGAGI. The CDR3 is 15 amino acids. V was pared by 8 bases and J by 8 bases, with 15 bases of the junction left unmatched. The CDR3 DNA is TGTGCCAGCGGGGAGTCTAGCGGAGGGGTGGATGAGCAGTTCTTC. It translates to CASGESSGGVDEQFF.

The V and J genes are TRBV10-1 and TRBJ2-1; D perhaps matches TRBD1 (5 bases). The CDR3 loop spans 13 amino acids. V lost 2 bases and J lost 4, with 6 bases in between. The V gene's germline CDR1 is WNHNN and CDR2 SYGVQD (reference sequence). The CDR3 DNA sequence: TGCGCCAGCAGTGAGGGACAATACAATGAGCAGTTCTTC. Translated: CASSEGQYNEQFF.

V is TRBV15 and J is TRBJ2-1; no reliable D call. V lost 3 bases to trimming and J lost 4 bases, with 7 bases between them. The CDR3 has 13 amino acids. Germline CDR1 is LNHNV and CDR2 is YYDKDF (reference sequence). The CDR3, as DNA: TGTGCCACCAGCAGGAACAGATACAATGAGCAGTTCTTC. Its translation: CATSRNRYNEQFF.

This clone was picked up a small number of times. The J gene is TRBJ2-7, the V gene TRBV10-3; TRBD2 matches 10 bases. CDR1 is ENHRY and CDR2 is SYGVKD in the germline V gene. V shed 2 bases and J 5 bases; nucleotides not matched to a gene: 12. The CDR3 spans 17 residues. The CDR3 loop is CAISETQREGLNNEQYF. DNA of the CDR3: TGTGCCATCAGTGAGACCCAGCGGGAGGGCCTTAATAACGAGCAGTACTTC.

The genes are TRBV7-2 and TRBJ2-5; TRBD2 matches at 11 bases. The V gene's germline CDR1 is SGHTA and CDR2 FQGNSA. This CDR3 spans 16 amino acids. With 1 base clipped from V and 2 bases from J, the junction kept 3 bases outside the gene matches. CDR3 nucleotide sequence: TGTGCCAGCAGCTTAGGGGTAGCGGGAGGGCAAGAGACCCAGTACTTC. Translating it yields CASSLGVAGGQETQYF.

This rearrangement joins TRBV4-2 to TRBJ2-1; 7 nucleotides match TRBD2. The CDR3 spans 20 residues. Germline values: CDR1 LGHNA, CDR2 YNFKEQ. V shed 0 bases, J shed 3 bases, and the junction held 17 bases outside the gene matches. The CDR3 sequence: CASSQDLASGYSYFYNEQFF. CDR3 in DNA: TGTGCCAGCAGCCAAGATTTGGCTAGCGGCTATTCTTACTTCTACAATGAGCAGTTCTTC.

The gene calls are TRBV4-1 and TRBJ2-1, with TRBD2 matching over 9 bases. This CDR3 has 17 residues. V shed 0 bases, J shed 3 bases, and the junction held 6 bases outside the gene matches. Germline CDR1 MGHRA, CDR2 YSYEKL. The CDR3 loop is CASSQDIAGVLYNEQFF. CDR3 bases: TGCGCCAGCAGCCAAGATATAGCGGGAGTTCTCTACAATGAGCAGTTCTTC.

The chain employs TRBV11-2 and TRBJ1-2; 7 nucleotides align to TRBD1. V trimming: 1 base; J trimming: 8 bases; junction bases outside the gene matches: 4. The V gene's germline CDR1 is SGHAT and CDR2 FQNNGV. The CDR3 consists of 13 residues. Written as DNA, the CDR3 is TGTGCCAGCAGCTTAGCGGCAGGGGGAGGCTACACCTTC. Amino acid sequence: CASSLAAGGGYTF.

The chain employs TRBV20-1 and TRBJ2-1, with D uncertain. V lost 0 bases, J lost 7 bases, and 4 bases lay in between. From germline, CDR1 is DFQATT and CDR2 SNEGSKA (reference sequence). This CDR3 contains 11 residues. CDR3 sequence (DNA): TGCAGTGCTAGAGAATATAATGAGCAGTTCTTC. Protein sequence: CSAREYNEQFF.

V gene TRBV7-2 combines with J gene TRBJ1-2; D perhaps matches TRBD1 (5 bases). V lost 5 bases to trimming and J lost 8 bases, with 15 bases between them. There are 13 residues in the CDR3. Germline V gives CDR1 SGHTA, CDR2 FQGNSA. As DNA, the CDR3 is TGTGCCAGCAGCCCGATGGGGGGGGACGGCTACACCTTC. Translating gives CASSPMGGDGYTF.

The chain is built from TRBV3-1 (or the pseudogene TRBV3-2) and TRBJ2-1, with a possible D match to TRBD2 (6 bases). CDR1 is LGHDT and CDR2 is YNNKEL in the germline V gene (reference sequence). This CDR3 spans 16 amino acids. The V gene lost 1 base and the J gene lost 5 bases, with 15 bases spanning the gap. The CDR3 reads CASSQGFGGAHNEQFF. In DNA, the CDR3 is TGTGCCAGCAGCCAAGGATTCGGGGGTGCGCACAATGAGCAGTTCTTC.

The CDR3 DNA reads as TGCAGCGGGTACAACAGGGTTTTTGAGACTGAAGCTTTCTTT. Protein product: CSGYNRVFETEAFF. V is TRBV29-1 and J is TRBJ1-1, with D possibly TRBD1 on 6 matching bases. This CDR3 is built from 14 residues. The germline V and J ends were trimmed by 7 bases and 5 bases, with 20 bases remaining between them. CDR1 and CDR2 (germline): SQVTM, ANQGSEA.

V and J are TRBV18 and TRBJ1-3; no clear D gene. The V gene's germline CDR1 is KGHSH and CDR2 LQKENI. This CDR3 is built from 15 residues. V lost 4 bases, J lost 7 bases, and 17 bases lay in between. The CDR3 DNA follows: TGTGCCAGCTCACGTGGACGGGAGGCGAAGAACACCATATATTTT. Protein product: CASSRGREAKNTIYF.

This chain uses TRBV4-2 with TRBJ2-3, with D possibly TRBD2 on 5 matching bases. The CDR3 sequence is 14 residues long. The germline CDR1 and CDR2 sequences are LGHNA and YNFKEQ. V dropped 1 base and J dropped 3 bases, with 8 bases sitting between them. In DNA form, the CDR3 reads TGTGCCAGCAGCCAAGCACTAGGTACAGATACGCAGTATTTT. Translated: CASSQALGTDTQYF.

V usage is TRBV15 and J usage is TRBJ2-2; 10 bases match TRBD1. Germline CDR1 is LNHNV and CDR2 is YYDKDF (reference sequence). The ends lost 0 bases at V and 5 bases at J; junction bases unmatched: 6. The CDR3 consists of 17 residues. CDR3 loop: CATSRDWGQGSTGELFF. In DNA form, the CDR3 reads TGTGCCACCAGCAGAGATTGGGGACAGGGGTCGACCGGGGAGCTGTTTTTT.

This clone was seen a handful of times. The V gene is TRBV14, the J gene TRBJ2-2; D remains ambiguous. V lost 2 bases and J 6 bases, leaving 16 bases between the germline ends. Germline CDR1 reads SGHDN; CDR2 reads FVKESK. This CDR3 has 16 amino acids. This chain's CDR3 is CASSQIRVESAGELFF. The DNA for the CDR3 is TGTGCCAGCAGCCAAATACGTGTAGAATCGGCCGGGGAGCTGTTTTTT.

The chain uses TRBV18 and TRBJ2-1; 11 nucleotides line up with TRBD2. Germline CDR1 and CDR2: KGHSH and LQKENI. V lost 1 base to trimming and J lost 6 bases; unmatched junction nucleotides: 8. This CDR3 has 17 residues. CDR3 nucleotide sequence: TGTGCCAGCTCACCACGGGAACTAGCGGGAGTCAGCAATGAGCAGTTCTTC. Residues: CASSPRELAGVSNEQFF. Filled out from reference TRBV18 and TRBJ2-1, the complete variable domain reads NAGVMQNPRHLVRRRGQEARLRCSPMKGHSHVYWYRQLPEEGLKFMVYLQKENIIDESGMPKERFSAEFPKEGPSILRIQQVVRGDSAAYFCASSPRELAGVSNEQFFGPGTRLTVL.